What follows is one T cell receptor (beta chain) and its context. CDR3 length: 16 residues. From germline, CDR1 is SNHLY and CDR2 FYNNEI. With 2 bases removed from V and 0 bases from J, the gap between germline ends came to 11 bases. This sample stems from a study of blood T cell repertoires in COVID-19. Only in-frame clones appear in the TCRdb table, and some are missing; sequencing was by immunoSEQ multiplex PCR. The sample lists approximately 400,000 clones, more than 85% occurring once. The chain carries TRBV2 and TRBJ1-3, with D perhaps TRBD1 (6 bases). The sequencing sample was made of PBMCs or T cells enriched from blood (not recorded which). This receptor was obtained from a woman aged 40 to 50 who had been exposed to COVID-19. CDR3 DNA sequence: TGTGCCAGCAGTGAACTAGGGACACGCTCTGGAAACACCATATATTTT. Residues: CASSELGTRSGNTIYF.